Sequencing of this T cell receptor (beta chain) was carried out in a study of blood T cell repertoires in COVID-19. In the original workflow: The assay estimated nucleated cells by amplifying reference gene primers. Sequencing was performed with immunoSEQ multiplex PCR; in TCRdb, only in-frame clones are kept and a portion is missing. V, J and clone size reflect that table, while D and trimming were determined from the DNA. This sample carries 55,000 to 80,000 clones, 80% to 90% of them seen once, and the ten largest clones take roughly 5%. Germline assignment: CDR1 SGHNT and CDR2 YYREEE (reference sequence). This CDR3 is 15 amino acids long. Germline trimming cut 1 base from V and 2 bases from J; bases unmatched to any gene: 3.

The specimen sequenced was peripheral blood. This chain links TRBV5-4 with TRBJ2-3, with 8 bases aligning to TRBD1. This sequence was found in a man aged 45-65 years with active COVID-19. CDR3 sequence reads: CASSLSGGPTDTQYF. In DNA, the CDR3 is TGTGCCAGCAGCTTGTCAGGGGGCCCCACAGATACGCAGTATTTT.